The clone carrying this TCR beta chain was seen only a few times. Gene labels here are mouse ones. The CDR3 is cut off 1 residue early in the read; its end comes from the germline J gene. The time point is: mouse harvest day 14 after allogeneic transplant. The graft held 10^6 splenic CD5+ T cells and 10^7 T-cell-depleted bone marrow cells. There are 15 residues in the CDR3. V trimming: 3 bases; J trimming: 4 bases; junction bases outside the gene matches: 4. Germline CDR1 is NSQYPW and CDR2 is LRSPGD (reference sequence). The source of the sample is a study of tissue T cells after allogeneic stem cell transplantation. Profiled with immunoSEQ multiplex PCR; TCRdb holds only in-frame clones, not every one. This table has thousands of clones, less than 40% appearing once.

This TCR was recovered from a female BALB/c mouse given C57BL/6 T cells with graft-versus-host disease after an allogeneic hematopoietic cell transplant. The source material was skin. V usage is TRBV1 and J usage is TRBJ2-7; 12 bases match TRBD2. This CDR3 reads CTCSAGLGGSYEQYF. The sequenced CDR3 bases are TGCACCTGCAGTGCGGGACTGGGGGGTTCTTATGAACAGTAC.